This T cell receptor beta chain is drawn from a study of blood T cells in healthy people across ages (dated by TCRdb to about 2015). Background for the entire study: In model experiments, template switching captured about one uniquely barcoded TCR beta cDNA molecule for every two T cells. To avoid experimental bias, donors of different ages were spread randomly across the sequencing lanes. The donors were split into four age groups: young (average about 16 years), middle-aged (39), aged (approximately 60) and long-lived (more than 80). Two additional independent replicas of 1 million unique cDNA reads from the same blood draw were analyzed for two donors (one aged 18 to 30 and one aged 80 or older). Age-related changes in TCR beta repertoire diversity were measured in the study by deep sequencing normalized with unique cDNA molecular identifiers. Here is what the overall study found, with its caveats: Observed TCR beta diversity per million T cells fell roughly linearly with age, and a significant reduction was already apparent by age about 36. Estimates of total diversity based on one million sequenced T cells were regarded as lower bounds and as underestimates. Compared with the aged group, the long-lived group had more naive CD4+ T cells, fewer expanded clones and increased TCR diversity, a pattern suggesting age selection. Because the CMV infection status of the donors was unknown, age-related changes in expanded clonotypes may potentially have been confounded. Conclusive comparison of naive and antigen-experienced compartments was prevented by the profiling of bulk unsorted PBMCs. A strong correlation was found between observed TCR beta diversity and the percentage of naive T cells measured by flow cytometry.

The donors were roughly 40 Caucasian individuals from Russia, aged 6 to 90 years, who were systemically healthy. Roughly 10 milliliters of peripheral blood were collected from each donor into EDTA-treated Vacutainer tubes. Ficoll-Paque density-gradient centrifugation was used to isolate PBMCs, with at least 6.5 million obtained per sample. Total RNA, at least 5.5 micrograms per sample, was extracted from PBMCs with Trizol reagent. For every donor, an aliquot of PBMCs went through flow cytometry to measure the percentages of naive CD45RAhigh/CD27high T cells. This clonotype was picked up a small number of times. Its antigen target is currently unknown. Base qualities are not at hand, and no much larger clone is one base apart. Libraries were made using 5' RACE. TCRdb lists the instrument as Illumina HiSeq 2500. The second PCR ran for roughly 6 to 11 cycles and used a J-beta primer mix along with a sample-barcoded 5' primer. A template-switch 5' adaptor carrying 12 random nucleotides introduced a unique molecular identifier onto each TCR beta cDNA molecule. Each sample yielded at least 3 million CDR3-containing paired-end reads. All of the RNA was converted into first-strand cDNA using the Mint cDNA synthesis kit, with a TRBC-specific oligonucleotide serving as the primer. Following uracil-DNA glycosylase treatment, all cDNA underwent a first 18-cycle PCR with the universal primers M1SS and BC2_uni_R. Regarding the original processing steps: For normalization, 1 million high-quality reads were randomly selected from each sample, with every read carrying a distinct molecular identifier. Reads sharing molecular identifiers were discarded rather than binned into consensus sequences. MiTCR, run with a Q25 quality threshold and the strictest error-elimination algorithm, handled CDR3 identification, clonotype clustering and error correction. Lower-bound total TCR beta diversity was estimated with a nonparametric unseen species model using Euler transformation. Using fastp trimming at Q25 and MiXCR clonotype assembly, TCRdb reanalyzed the public sequencing data and kept in-frame beta chains. For every CDR3 protein sequence, its rows merge into one entry that carries the most common genes and DNA. What appears here as the V and J calls and clone size reflects TCRdb's work, not the paper's. The sample includes around 900,000 distinct CDR3 sequences, with roughly 51% observed a single time. The leading ten clones occupy about 20% of the sample.

The CDR1 and CDR2 encoded by the germline V gene are SGHRS and YFSETQ. The CDR3 has 14 amino acids, counting the end cysteine and phenylalanine. Only the CDR3 DNA stays, 42 bases, in frame from base 1. Unmatched junction bases come to 6, with V trimmed by 5 bases and J by 5 bases. The chain is made from TRBV5-1 and TRBJ2-7, and 11 junction bases match TRBD1. Sequenced sample: blood. This clonotype was obtained from a woman aged 60-75 years in good health. The sequenced DNA: TGCGCCAGCAGTTTAGGACAGGGGGCGGACGAGCAGTACTTC. Protein translation: CASSLGQGADEQYF.